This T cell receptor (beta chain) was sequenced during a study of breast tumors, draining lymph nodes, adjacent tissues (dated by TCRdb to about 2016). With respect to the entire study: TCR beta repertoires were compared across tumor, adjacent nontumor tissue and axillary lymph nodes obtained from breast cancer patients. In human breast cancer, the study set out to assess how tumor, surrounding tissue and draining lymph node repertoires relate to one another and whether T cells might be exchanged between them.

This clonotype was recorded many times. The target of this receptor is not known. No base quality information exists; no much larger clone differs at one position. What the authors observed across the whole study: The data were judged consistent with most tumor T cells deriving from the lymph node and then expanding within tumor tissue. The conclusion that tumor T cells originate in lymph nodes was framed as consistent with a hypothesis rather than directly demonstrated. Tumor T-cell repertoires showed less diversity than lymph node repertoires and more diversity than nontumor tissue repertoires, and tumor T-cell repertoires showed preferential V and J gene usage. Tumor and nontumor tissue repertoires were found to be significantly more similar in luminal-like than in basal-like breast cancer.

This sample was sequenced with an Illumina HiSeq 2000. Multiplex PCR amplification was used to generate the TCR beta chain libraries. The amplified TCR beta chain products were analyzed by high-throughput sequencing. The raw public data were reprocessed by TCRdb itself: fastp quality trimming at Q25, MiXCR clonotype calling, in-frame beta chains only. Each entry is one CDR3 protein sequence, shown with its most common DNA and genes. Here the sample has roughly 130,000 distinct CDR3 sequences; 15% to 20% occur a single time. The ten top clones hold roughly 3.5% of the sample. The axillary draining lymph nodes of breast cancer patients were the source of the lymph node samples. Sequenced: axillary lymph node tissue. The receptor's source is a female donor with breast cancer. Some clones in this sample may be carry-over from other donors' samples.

Here is the DNA: TGTGCCAGCAGGGGGGGAACAAGCTCCTACGAGCAGTACTTC. Its coded protein is CASRGGTSSYEQYF. The sequence is built from TRBV28 and TRBJ2-7; matching of 6 bases hints at TRBD2 as the D gene. The CDR3 runs 14 residues from the cysteine to the phenylalanine. The entry retains the CDR3 DNA only, 42 bases that are in frame from base 1. Trimming removed 6 bases from V and 0 bases from J, leaving 12 bases between the germline ends. Via the germline V gene, CDR1 is MDHEN and CDR2 SYDVKM. Where the CDR3 stops, the reference TRBV28 and TRBJ2-7 genes take over; the full variable domain is DVKVTQSSRYLVKRTGEKVFLECVQDMDHENMFWYRQDPGLGLRLIYFSYDVKMKEKGDIPEGYSVSREKKERFSLILESASTNQTSMYLCASRGGTSSYEQYFGPGTRLTVT.